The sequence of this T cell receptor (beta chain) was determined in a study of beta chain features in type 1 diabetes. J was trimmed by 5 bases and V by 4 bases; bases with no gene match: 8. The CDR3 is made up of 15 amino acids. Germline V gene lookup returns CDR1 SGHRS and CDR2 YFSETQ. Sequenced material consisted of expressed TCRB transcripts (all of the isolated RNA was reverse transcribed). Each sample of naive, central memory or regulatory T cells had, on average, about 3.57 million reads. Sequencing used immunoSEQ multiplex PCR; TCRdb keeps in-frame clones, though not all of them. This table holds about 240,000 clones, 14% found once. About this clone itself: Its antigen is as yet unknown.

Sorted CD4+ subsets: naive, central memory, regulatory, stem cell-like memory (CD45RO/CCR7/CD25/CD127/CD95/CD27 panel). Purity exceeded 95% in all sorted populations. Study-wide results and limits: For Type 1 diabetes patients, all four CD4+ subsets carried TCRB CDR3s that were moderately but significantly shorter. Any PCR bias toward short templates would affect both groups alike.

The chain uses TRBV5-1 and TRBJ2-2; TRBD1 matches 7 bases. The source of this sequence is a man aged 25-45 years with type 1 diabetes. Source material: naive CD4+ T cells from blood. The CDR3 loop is CASSVQGPGTGELFF. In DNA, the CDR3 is TGCGCCAGCAGCGTACAGGGGCCAGGGACCGGGGAGCTGTTTTTT.